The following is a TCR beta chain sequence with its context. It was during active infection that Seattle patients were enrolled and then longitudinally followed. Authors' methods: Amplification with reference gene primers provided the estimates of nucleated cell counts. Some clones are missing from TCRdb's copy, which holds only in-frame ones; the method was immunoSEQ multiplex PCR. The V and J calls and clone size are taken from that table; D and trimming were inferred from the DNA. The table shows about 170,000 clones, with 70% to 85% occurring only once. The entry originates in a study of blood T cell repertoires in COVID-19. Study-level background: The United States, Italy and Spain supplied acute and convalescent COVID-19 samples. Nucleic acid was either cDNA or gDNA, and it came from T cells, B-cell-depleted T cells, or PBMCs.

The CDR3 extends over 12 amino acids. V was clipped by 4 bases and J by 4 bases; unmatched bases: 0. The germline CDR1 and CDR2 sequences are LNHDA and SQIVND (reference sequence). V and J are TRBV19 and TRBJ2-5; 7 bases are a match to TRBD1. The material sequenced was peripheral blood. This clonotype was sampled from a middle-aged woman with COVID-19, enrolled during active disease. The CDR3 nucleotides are TGTGCCAGTAGTAGACAGGGAGAGACCCAGTACTTC. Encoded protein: CASSRQGETQYF.